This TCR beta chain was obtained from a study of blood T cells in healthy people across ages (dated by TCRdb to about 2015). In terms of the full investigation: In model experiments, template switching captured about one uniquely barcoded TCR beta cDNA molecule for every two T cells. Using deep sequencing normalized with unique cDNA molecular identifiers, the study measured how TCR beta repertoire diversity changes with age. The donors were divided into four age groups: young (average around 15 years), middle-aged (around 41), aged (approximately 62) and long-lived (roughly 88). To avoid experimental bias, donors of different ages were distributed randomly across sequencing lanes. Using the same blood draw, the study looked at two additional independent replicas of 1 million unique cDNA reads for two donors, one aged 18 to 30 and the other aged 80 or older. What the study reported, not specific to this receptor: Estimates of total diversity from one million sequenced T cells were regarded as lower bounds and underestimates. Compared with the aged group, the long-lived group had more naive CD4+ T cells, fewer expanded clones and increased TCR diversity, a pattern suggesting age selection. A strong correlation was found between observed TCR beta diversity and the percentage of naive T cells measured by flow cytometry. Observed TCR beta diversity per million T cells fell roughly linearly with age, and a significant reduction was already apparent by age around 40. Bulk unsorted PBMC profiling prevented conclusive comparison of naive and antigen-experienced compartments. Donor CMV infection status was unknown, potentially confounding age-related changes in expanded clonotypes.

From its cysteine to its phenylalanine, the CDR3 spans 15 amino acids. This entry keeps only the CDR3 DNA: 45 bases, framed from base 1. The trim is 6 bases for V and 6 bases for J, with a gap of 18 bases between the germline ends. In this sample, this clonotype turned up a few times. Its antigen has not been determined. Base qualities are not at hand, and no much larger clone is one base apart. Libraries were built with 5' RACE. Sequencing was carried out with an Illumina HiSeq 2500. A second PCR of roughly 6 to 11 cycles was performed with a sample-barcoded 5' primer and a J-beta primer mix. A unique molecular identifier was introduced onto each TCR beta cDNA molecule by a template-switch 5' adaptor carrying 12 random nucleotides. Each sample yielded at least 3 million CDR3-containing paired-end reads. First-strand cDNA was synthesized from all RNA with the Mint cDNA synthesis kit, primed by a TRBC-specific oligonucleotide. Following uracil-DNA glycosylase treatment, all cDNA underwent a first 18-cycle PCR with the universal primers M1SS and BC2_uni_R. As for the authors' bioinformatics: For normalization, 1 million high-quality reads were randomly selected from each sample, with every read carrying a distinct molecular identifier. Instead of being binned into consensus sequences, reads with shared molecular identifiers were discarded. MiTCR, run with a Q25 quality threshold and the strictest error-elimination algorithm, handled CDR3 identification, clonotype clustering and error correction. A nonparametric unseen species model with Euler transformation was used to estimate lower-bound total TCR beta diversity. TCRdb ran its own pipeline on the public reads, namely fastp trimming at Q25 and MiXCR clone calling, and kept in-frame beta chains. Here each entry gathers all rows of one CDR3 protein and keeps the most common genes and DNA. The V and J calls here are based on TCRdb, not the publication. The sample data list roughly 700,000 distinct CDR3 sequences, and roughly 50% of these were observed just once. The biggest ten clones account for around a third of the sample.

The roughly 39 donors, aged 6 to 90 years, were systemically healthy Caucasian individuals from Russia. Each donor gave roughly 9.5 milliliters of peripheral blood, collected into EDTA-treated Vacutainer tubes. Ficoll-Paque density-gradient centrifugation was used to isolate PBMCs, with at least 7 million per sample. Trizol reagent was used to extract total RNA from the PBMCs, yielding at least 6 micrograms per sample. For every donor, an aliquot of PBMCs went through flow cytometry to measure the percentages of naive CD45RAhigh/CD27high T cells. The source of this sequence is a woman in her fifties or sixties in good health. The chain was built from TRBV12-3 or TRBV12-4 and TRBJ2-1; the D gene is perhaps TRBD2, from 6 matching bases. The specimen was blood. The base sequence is TGTGCCAGCAGCGATAGCGGACACTCGGGCAATGAGCAGTTCTTC. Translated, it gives CASSDSGHSGNEQFF.